Ten or more counts support the clone carrying this TCR beta chain. This record comes from a study of neurological immune-mediated disorders. Trimming took 4 bases from V and 10 from J, leaving 16 bases between them. Germline CDR1 is MGHRA and CDR2 is YSYEKL. This CDR3 spans 13 amino acids. Using its own MiXCR run on the 5' RACE reads, TCRdb lists one record per CDR3 protein. Among roughly 80,000 distinct CDR3 sequences listed, about 9.4% were seen once. J is TRBJ1-1 and V is TRBV4-1, with D perhaps TRBD1 (5 bases). Sequenced material: PBMCs. The receptor was derived from a man aged 50 or older in good health. The CDR3 nucleotides read TGCGCCAGCAGCCCCCACGACCTGGGGGGAGCTTTCTTT. It codes for CASSPHDLGGAFF.